This T cell receptor (beta chain) was recovered during a study of cytotoxic CD8 clonotypes in ibrutinib-treated CLL. Across the whole study: Within the patient group, about a dozen were relapsed/refractory and approximately 15 treatment-naive, and 17 were IGHV unmutated. Response samples were taken after a median of about 12 months on treatment, range 6 to 36.

Some clones are missing from TCRdb's copy, which holds only in-frame ones; the method was immunoSEQ multiplex PCR. The sample holds 250,000 to 350,000 clones, approximately 76% seen once. About this clone: The target antigen is unknown.

Study-level results: Circulating CD8+ T-cell counts were tracked by baseline clonality, which exceeded that of age-matched healthy donors.

Trimming removed 1 base at V and 1 base at J, with 17 bases between. CDR3 length: 19 residues. Germline lookup yields CDR1 MNHEY and CDR2 SMNVEV (reference sequence). This receptor was identified in a human donor with chronic lymphocytic leukemia. The specimen was PBMCs, collected at disease progression, from a patient treated with ibrutinib. This rearrangement joins TRBV27 to TRBJ2-6; D not certain. The CDR3 DNA reads as TGTGCCAGCAGTTTATTGGCCAGACCGAGAGGTTCTGGGGCCAACGTCCTGACTTTC. It codes for CASSLLARPRGSGANVLTF. Together with reference TRBV27 and TRBJ2-6, the CDR3 gives the full variable domain: EAQVTQNPRYLITVTGKKLTVTCSQNMNHEYMSWYRQDPGLGLRQIYYSMNVEVTDKGDVPEGYKVSRKEKRNFPLILESPSPNQTSLYFCASSLLARPRGSGANVLTFGAGSRLTVL.